Below are 10 T cell receptor beta chains sequenced from a single sample in a study of T cell clusters in autoimmune cytopenias. One tube held mixed TRB-A and TRB-B primer pools for touch-down PCR. From its re-call of the multiplex PCR reads, TCRdb lists each CDR3 protein once, without DNA. Its listing shows under 8,500 distinct CDR3 sequences. Roughly 38,000 genome equivalents of blood DNA were amplified for TRB. The sample was peripheral blood. The receptors stem from a human donor with an autoimmune cytopenia or autoimmune hepatitis (not recorded which).

The chain joins TRBV12-3 or TRBV12-4 to TRBJ1-5; the TRBD1 assignment by TCRdb is unverifiable without DNA. The CDR3 runs to 15 residues. The CDR3 sequence is CASRATGGYNQPQHF.

According to its frequency, this clonotype is medium-sized (0.01 to 0.1%). The chain recombines TRBV30 with TRBJ2-7; the D call from TCRdb, TRBD1, cannot be confirmed without DNA. In germline, CDR1 is GTSNPN, CDR2 SVGIG (reference sequence). The CDR3 spans 13 residues. The CDR3 sequence is CAWSVLGGYEQYF.

J is TRBJ2-1 and V is TRBV11-1. The V gene's germline CDR1 is SGHAT and CDR2 FQDESV (reference sequence). CDR3 size: 11 residues. The CDR3 sequence: CASSRLREQFF.

This sequence joins TRBV7-9 and TRBJ1-1; TCRdb picks TRBD1, but there is no DNA to check that call. The CDR3 spans 13 residues. Per germline, CDR1 SEHNR and CDR2 FQNEAQ (reference sequence). The CDR3 reads CASMTGRDTEAFF.

The chain recombines TRBV18 with TRBJ2-4. The germline CDR1 and CDR2 sequences are KGHSH and LQKENI. This CDR3 spans 14 amino acids. The CDR3 protein is CASSPPGQRNIQYF.

V and J are TRBV7-9 and TRBJ2-5; TCRdb lists TRBD1, though no DNA is available to test this call. The CDR3 is made up of 15 amino acids. Germline-derived CDR1 and CDR2 are SEHNR and FQNEAQ (reference sequence). This chain's CDR3 is CASSLVSSGKETQYF.

This clonotype shows up as medium-sized by frequency. The genes are TRBV6-5 and TRBJ1-5. The CDR3 sequence is 13 residues long. In germline, CDR1 is MNHEY, CDR2 SVGAGI. CDR3 residues: CASSYSIHQPQHF.

This rearrangement joins TRBV4-1 to TRBJ2-6. CDR1 MGHRA and CDR2 YSYEKL come from the germline V gene. This CDR3 region has 12 residues. The CDR3 reads CASSQGANVLTF.

The chain recombines TRBV20-1 with TRBJ2-3. Germline-derived CDR1 and CDR2 are DFQATT and SNEGSKA (reference sequence). This CDR3 is built from 13 residues. The CDR3 sequence: CSASITSTDTQYF.

In terms of frequency, this clonotype is medium-sized. The chain uses TRBV6-1 and TRBJ2-3; lacking DNA, the TRBD1 call made by TCRdb goes unchecked. Germline-derived CDR1 and CDR2 are MNHNS and SASEGT. The CDR3 has 13 residues. CDR3 sequence reads: CASRLGLVDTQYF.